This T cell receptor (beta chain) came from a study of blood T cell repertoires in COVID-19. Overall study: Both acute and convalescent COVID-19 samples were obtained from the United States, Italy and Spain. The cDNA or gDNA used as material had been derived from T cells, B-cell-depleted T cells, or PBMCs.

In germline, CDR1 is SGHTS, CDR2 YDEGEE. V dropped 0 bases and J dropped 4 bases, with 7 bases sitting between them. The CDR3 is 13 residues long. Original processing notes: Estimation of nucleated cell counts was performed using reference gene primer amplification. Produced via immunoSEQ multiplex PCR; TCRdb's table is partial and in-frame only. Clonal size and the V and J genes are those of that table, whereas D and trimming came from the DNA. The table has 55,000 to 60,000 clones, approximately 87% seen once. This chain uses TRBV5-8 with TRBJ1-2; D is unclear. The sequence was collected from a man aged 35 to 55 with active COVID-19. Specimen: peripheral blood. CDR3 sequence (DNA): TGTGCCAGCAGCTTGGGTTCTTTCTATGGCTACACCTTC. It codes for CASSLGSFYGYTF.